This T cell receptor (beta chain) was observed in a study of cytomegalovirus exposure and HLA in healthy donors. At the level of the study: Roughly 80 million unique TCRs from HLA-typed donors made up an early data release.

Study-wide points: Roughly uniform sequencing depth across donors was assumed, possibly incorrectly. Data from an earlier analysis indicated that most TCR beta V segments were productive either about 90% or about 30% of the time.

Germline CDR1 reads SGHNT; CDR2 reads YYREEE (reference sequence). This CDR3 region has 15 residues. V lost 2 bases and J lost 5; bases outside the gene matches: 8. The PCR had 60 Vbeta and 13 Jbeta primers. The table came from immunoSEQ multiplex PCR; TCRdb's copy has only in-frame clones and leaves some out. The sample has approximately 150,000 clones, approximately 80% seen once; the top ten hold roughly an eighth. A note on this clone: Its antigen is unidentified.

The V call is TRBV5-4, the J call TRBJ2-5, with TRBD1 matching 8 bases. This TCR came from a woman in her thirties or forties in good health and CMV-seronegative. Sample: PBMCs. Here the CDR3 DNA reads TGTGCCAGCAGCTTACCCGGACAGGGTGACGAGACCCAGTACTTC. Translation gives CASSLPGQGDETQYF.